A single sample is the source of the 3 T cell receptor beta chains below, sequenced in a study of blood T cell repertoires in COVID-19. Assay: immunoSEQ multiplex PCR; the TCRdb copy retains only in-frame clones and omits some. Among 200,000 or so clones listed, 90% were seen once. The sample consisted of peripheral blood. The receptors stem from a man in his thirties or forties with COVID-19, enrolled during active disease.

The CDR3 sequence: CASSELTGMGGETQYF. The CDR3 nucleotides read TGTGCCAGCAGTGAGCTAACAGGGATGGGTGGTGAGACCCAGTACTTC. The chain links TRBV6-1 to TRBJ2-5; D is possibly TRBD1 (6 bases). The V end lost 3 bases, the J end lost 5 bases, and 19 bases lay between the germline ends. CDR3 length: 16 amino acids. Germline V CDR1 and CDR2: MNHNS, SASEGT.

The V and J genes are TRBV9 and TRBJ2-3; D is perhaps TRBD1 (5 bases). CDR1 SGDLS and CDR2 YYNGEE come from the germline V gene. The CDR3 totals 14 residues. V shed 5 bases and J shed 4 bases, with 14 bases lying between them. CDR3 in amino acids: CASSLSTVSDTQYF. In nucleotides, the CDR3 is TGTGCCAGCAGTTTATCGACAGTTTCAGATACGCAGTATTTT.

This clone was picked up one time. This chain links TRBV30 with TRBJ2-3; a weak D match, TRBD2 (6 bases). The CDR3 runs 16 residues. Trimming stripped 0 bases from V and 3 bases from J, with 16 bases between. Germline CDR1 GTSNPN, CDR2 SVGIG (reference sequence). The CDR3: CAWSVLSGSYTDTQYF. The CDR3 nucleotides are TGTGCCTGGAGTGTACTCTCCGGGAGCTATACAGATACGCAGTATTTT.